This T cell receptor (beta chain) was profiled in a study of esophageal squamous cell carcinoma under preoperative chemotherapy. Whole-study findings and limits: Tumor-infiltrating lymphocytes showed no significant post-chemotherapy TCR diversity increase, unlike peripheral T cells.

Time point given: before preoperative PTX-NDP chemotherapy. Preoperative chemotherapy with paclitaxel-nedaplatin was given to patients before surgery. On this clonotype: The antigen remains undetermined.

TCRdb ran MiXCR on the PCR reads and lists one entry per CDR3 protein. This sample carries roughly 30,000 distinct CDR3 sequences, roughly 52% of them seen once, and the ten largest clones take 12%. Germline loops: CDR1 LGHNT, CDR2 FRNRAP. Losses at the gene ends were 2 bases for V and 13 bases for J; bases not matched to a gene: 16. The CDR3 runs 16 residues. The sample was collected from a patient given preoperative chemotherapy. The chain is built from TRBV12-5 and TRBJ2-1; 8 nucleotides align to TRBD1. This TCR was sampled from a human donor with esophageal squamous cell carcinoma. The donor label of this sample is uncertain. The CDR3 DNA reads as TGTGCTAGTGGTTTGCCCTACGGACAGGGTGTAGAGACCCAGTTCTTC. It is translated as CASGLPYGQGVETQFF.